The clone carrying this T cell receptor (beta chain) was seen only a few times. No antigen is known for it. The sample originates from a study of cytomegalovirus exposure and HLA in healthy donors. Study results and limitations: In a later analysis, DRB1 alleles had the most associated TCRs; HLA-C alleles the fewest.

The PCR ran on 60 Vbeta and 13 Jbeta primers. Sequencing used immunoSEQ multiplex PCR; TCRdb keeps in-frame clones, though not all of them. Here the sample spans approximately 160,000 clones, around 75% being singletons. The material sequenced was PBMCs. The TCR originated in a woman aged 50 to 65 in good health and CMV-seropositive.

The CDR3, as DNA: TGCGCCAGCAGCGTGGACAGTACGAACACTGAAGCTTTCTTT. Translation gives CASSVDSTNTEAFF. The chain links TRBV5-1 to TRBJ1-1; a possible D gene is TRBD1 (6 bases). V lost 4 bases and J 1 base, leaving 11 bases between the germline ends. The germline gives CDR1 SGHRS, CDR2 YFSETQ. The CDR3 loop spans 14 amino acids.